The present T cell receptor (beta chain) was sequenced within a study of shared clonotypes between healthy human individuals. Germline lookup yields CDR1 MNHNY and CDR2 SVGAGI (reference sequence). CDR3 length equals 12 residues. After removal of 4 bases from V and 6 bases from J, the junction contained 2 bases not matched to a gene. Donors comprised only Caucasian adults living in Nashville, Tennessee. Using immunoSEQ multiplex PCR, the repertoire was profiled, and TCRdb retains in-frame clones only, with some absent. The table lists some 2,500,000 clones, around 93% of them singletons, with more than 0.35% in the top ten.

The sequence was obtained from a man aged 18 to 35 in good health. Some clones in this sample may be carry-over from other donors' samples. Sequenced sample: naive CD4+ T cells from PBMCs. The subset is: CD45RA+ positively selected. The V gene is TRBV6-6, the J gene TRBJ2-7; TRBD1 matches 8 bases. The DNA of the CDR3 is TGTGCCAGCAGTTCTACAGGGGGCGAGCAGTACTTC. Its protein is CASSSTGGEQYF.